This T cell receptor (beta chain) emerged from a study of control samples from healthy donors and cancer patients. Per the germline V gene, CDR1 is LNHDA and CDR2 is SQIVND (reference sequence). V lost 7 bases and J 0 bases, leaving 7 bases between the germline ends. The CDR3 extends over 14 amino acids. Using immunoSEQ multiplex PCR, the repertoire was profiled, and TCRdb retains in-frame clones only, with some absent. The sample yields some 76,000 clones, around 86% seen once. The sequenced material came from PBMCs. This receptor was taken from a woman in her forties or fifties with colorectal cancer. J is TRBJ2-6 and V is TRBV19; possible D gene TRBD1, 5 bases. CDR3 loop: CASTDTSGANVLTF. CDR3 sequence (DNA): TGTGCCAGTACGGACACCTCTGGGGCCAACGTCCTGACTTTC.